This T cell receptor (beta chain) was identified during a study of regulatory T cells in long-lasting Graves disease. Arm-PCR of CDR3 regions and iRepertoire HTBI primers were the basis on which TCR beta libraries were built. TCRdb used MiXCR to reprocess the multiplex PCR reads, holding one entry per CDR3 protein. Of fewer than 650,000 distinct CDR3 sequences in the sample, approximately 16% are singletons; the top ten hold more than 10%. Regarding time point: newly diagnosed GD, antithyroid drugs for less than 3 months. PBMC-derived RNA was used for the TCR library. This CDR3 comprises 14 residues. J was trimmed by 7 bases and V by 5 bases; bases with no gene match: 5. CDR1 and CDR2 from the germline V gene are SNHLY and FYNNEI. This same sample was also part of a study on T cells in Graves' hyperthyroidism and ophthalmopathy.

Sequences were derived from peripheral blood mononuclear cells (PBMCs), sampled at new diagnosis, from a patient treated with antithyroid drugs. This TCR was sampled from a man aged 18 to 35 with Graves disease. The chain couples TRBV2 to TRBJ2-1; TRBD2 aligns across 10 bases. CDR3: CASSQTSGWNEQFF. CDR3 sequence (DNA): TGTGCCAGCAGTCAGACTAGCGGGTGGAATGAGCAGTTCTTC.